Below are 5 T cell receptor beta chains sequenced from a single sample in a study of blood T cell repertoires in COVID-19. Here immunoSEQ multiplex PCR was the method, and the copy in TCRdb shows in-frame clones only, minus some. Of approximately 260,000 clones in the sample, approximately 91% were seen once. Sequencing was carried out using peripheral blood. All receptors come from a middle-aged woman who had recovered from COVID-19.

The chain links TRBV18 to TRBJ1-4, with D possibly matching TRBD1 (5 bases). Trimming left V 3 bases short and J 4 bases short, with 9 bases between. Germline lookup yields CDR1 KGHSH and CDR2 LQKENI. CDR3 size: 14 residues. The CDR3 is CASSPSGLNEKLFF. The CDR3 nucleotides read TGTGCCAGCTCACCGTCGGGACTTAATGAAAAACTGTTTTTT.

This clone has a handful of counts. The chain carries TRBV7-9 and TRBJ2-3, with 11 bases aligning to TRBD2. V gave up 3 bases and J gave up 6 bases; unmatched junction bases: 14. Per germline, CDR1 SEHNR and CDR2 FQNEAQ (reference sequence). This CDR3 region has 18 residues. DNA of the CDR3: TGTGCCAGCAGCTTCAGGGTAGGGGTTTGGACTAGCGGGGATACGCAGTATTTT. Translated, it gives CASSFRVGVWTSGDTQYF. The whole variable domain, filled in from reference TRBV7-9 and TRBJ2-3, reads DTGVSQNPRHKITKRGQNVTFRCDPISEHNRLYWYRQTLGQGPEFLTYFQNEAQLEKSRLLSDRFSAERPKGSFSTLEIQRTEQGDSAMYLCASSFRVGVWTSGDTQYFGPGTRLTVL.

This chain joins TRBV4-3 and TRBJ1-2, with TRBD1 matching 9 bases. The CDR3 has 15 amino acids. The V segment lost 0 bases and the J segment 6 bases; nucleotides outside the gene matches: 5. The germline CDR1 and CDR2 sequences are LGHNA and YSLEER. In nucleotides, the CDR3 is TGCGCCAGCAGCCAAGAATTCGACAGGGGGGATGGCTACACCTTC. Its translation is CASSQEFDRGDGYTF.

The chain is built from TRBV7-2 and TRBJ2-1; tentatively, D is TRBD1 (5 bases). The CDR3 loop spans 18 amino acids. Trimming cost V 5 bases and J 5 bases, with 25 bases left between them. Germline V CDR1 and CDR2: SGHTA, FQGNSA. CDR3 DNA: TGTGCCAGCAGCCCGAGGCAGGGCGGAATCCAACTCAACAATGAGCAGTTCTTC. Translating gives CASSPRQGGIQLNNEQFF.

The CDR3, as DNA: TGTGCCAGCAGTTACCCACCGACAGGCGCAGATACGCAGTATTTT. This translates into CASSYPPTGADTQYF. The chain employs TRBV6-2 or TRBV6-3 and TRBJ2-3, with D tentatively TRBD1 (6 bases). With 2 bases removed from V and 4 bases from J, the gap between germline ends came to 13 bases. In germline, CDR1 is MNHEY, CDR2 SVGEGT. The CDR3 sequence is 15 residues long.